The clone carrying this T cell receptor (beta chain) was found many times. What it recognizes is unknown. The sample originates from a study of regulatory T cells in long-lasting Graves disease. The TCR beta library used iRepertoire HTBI primers with Arm-PCR amplification of CDR3. TCRdb recomputed calls from the multiplex PCR reads with MiXCR, one row per CDR3 protein. The repertoire holds roughly 500,000 distinct CDR3 sequences, with 14% as singletons. Documented time point: newly diagnosed GD, antithyroid drugs for less than 3 months. After RNA was extracted from PBMCs, the TCR library was made from it. Findings of the study overall: TCR diversity was lower in persistent Graves' patients than in newly diagnosed ones. Persistent disease was characterized by preferential usage of TRBV28, TRBJ1-2 and TRBJ2-5.

The CDR3 totals 15 residues. The V gene end was trimmed by 3 bases and the J gene end by 1 base; junction bases not matched to a gene: 5. Germline V CDR1 and CDR2: SGHTA, FQGTGA. The sample was also reused in another study, on T cells in Graves' hyperthyroidism and ophthalmopathy. As that report states: Hyperthyroidism, newly diagnosed and lasting under 2 months, affected patients aged 18 to 65. Patients with ophthalmopathy were separated from those with stable hyperthyroidism by a 13 V-J model.

The V call is TRBV7-3, the J call TRBJ2-5, with 7 bases aligning to TRBD2. This receptor was obtained from a woman aged 45-65 years with Graves disease. The sequences come from peripheral blood mononuclear cells (PBMCs), collected at new diagnosis, from a patient treated with antithyroid drugs. CDR3 region: CASSFQAGSQETQYF. DNA of the CDR3: TGTGCCAGCAGCTTCCAAGCGGGGTCCCAAGAGACCCAGTACTTC.